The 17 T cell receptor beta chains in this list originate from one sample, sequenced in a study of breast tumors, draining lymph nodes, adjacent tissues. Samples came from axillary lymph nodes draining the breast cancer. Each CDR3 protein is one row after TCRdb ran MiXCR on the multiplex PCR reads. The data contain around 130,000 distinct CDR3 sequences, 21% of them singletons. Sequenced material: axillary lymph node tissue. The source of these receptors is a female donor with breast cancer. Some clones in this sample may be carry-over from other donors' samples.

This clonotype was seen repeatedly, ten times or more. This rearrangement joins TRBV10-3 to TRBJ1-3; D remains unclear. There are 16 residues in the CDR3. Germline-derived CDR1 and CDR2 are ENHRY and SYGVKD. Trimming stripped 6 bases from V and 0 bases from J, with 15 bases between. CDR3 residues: CAIRADRSLSGNTIYF. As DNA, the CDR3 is TGTGCCATCAGGGCCGATCGAAGCCTCTCTGGAAACACCATATATTTT.

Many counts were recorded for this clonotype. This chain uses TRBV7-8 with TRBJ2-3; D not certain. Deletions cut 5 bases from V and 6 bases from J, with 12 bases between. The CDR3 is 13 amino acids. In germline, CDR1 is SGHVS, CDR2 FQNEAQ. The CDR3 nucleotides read TGTGCCAGCAGCACCCGGTTGGGGGATACGCAGTATTTT. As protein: CASSTRLGDTQYF.

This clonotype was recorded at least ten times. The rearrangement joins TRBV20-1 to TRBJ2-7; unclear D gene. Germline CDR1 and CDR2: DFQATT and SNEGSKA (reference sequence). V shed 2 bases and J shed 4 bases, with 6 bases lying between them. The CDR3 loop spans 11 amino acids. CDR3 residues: CSARNDYEQYF. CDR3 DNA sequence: TGCAGTGCTAGAAACGATTACGAGCAGTACTTC.

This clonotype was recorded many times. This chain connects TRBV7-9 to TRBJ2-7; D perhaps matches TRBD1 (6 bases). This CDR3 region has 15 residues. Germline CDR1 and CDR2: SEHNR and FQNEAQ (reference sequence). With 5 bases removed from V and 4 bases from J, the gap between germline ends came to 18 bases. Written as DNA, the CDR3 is TGTGCCAGCAGCCCCCGAGGGTGGGACACTTACGAGCAGTACTTC. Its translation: CASSPRGWDTYEQYF.

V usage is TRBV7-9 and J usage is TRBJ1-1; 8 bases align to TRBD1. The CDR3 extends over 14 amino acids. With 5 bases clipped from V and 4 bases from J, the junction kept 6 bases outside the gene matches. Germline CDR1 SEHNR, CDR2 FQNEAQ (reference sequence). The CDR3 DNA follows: TGTGCCAGCAGCCAAGGCCAGGGGGCCACTGAAGCTTTCTTT. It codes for CASSQGQGATEAFF.

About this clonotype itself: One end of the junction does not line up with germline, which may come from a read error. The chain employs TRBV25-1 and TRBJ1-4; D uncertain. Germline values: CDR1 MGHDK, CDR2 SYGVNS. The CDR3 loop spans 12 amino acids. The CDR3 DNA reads TGTGCCAGCACTACGGGTAATGAAAACCTGTTTTTT. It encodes CASTTGNENLFF.

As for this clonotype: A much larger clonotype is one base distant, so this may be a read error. CDR3 sequence reads: CASSSSGTHPHEQYF. The CDR3 nucleotides are TGTGCCAGTTCTTCCTCCGGGACTCACCCCCACGAGCAGTACTTC. The chain employs TRBV19 and TRBJ2-7, with D perhaps TRBD2 (6 bases). Germline assignment: CDR1 LNHDA and CDR2 SQIVND (reference sequence). This CDR3 region has 15 residues. With 8 bases removed from V and 5 bases from J, the gap between germline ends came to 22 bases.

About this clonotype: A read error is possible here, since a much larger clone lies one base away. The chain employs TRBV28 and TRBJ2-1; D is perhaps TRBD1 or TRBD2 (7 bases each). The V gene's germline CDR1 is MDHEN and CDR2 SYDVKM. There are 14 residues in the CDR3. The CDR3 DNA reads TGTGCCAGCAGTAACAGGGGACTAATTAATGAGCGGTTCTTC. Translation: CASSNRGLINERFF.

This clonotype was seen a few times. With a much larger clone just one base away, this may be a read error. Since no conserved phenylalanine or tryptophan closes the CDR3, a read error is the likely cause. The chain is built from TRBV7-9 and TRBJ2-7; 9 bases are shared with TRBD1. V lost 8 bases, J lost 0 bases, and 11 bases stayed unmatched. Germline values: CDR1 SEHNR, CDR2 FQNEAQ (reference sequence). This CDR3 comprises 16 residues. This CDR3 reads CASGPDRGRTSYEQYS. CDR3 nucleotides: TGTGCCAGCGGCCCGGACAGGGGACGTACCTCCTACGAGCAGTACTCC.

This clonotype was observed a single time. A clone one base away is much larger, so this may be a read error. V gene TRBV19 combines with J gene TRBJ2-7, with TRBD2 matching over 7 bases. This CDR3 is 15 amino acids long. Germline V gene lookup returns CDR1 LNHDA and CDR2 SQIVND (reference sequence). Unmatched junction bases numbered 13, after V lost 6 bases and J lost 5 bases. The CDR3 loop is CASSRTGGDGNEQYF. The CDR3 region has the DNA TGTGCCAGTAGCCGAACTGGGGGGGACGGGAACGAGCAGTACTTC.

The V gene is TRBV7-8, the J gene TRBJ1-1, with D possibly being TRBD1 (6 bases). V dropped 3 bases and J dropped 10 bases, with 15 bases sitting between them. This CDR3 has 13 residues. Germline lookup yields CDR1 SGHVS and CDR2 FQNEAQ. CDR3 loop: CASSFGGGGGAFF. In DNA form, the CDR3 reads TGTGCCAGCAGCTTTGGGGGGGGCGGAGGAGCTTTCTTT.

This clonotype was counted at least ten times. For the CDR3, the DNA is TGCGCCAGCACCCTGGGGGGACTAGCGGGATATGAGCAGTTCTTC. It yields the protein CASTLGGLAGYEQFF. The V and J genes are TRBV10-2 and TRBJ2-1; 13 bases are shared with TRBD2. The CDR3 is made up of 15 amino acids. J was trimmed by 8 bases and V by 7 bases; bases with no gene match: 8. Germline-derived CDR1 and CDR2 are WSHSY and SAAADI.

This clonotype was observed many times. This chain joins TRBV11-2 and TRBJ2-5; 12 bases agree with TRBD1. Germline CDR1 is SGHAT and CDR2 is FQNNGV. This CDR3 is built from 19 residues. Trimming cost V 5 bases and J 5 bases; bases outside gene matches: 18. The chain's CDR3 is CASSARWPGQGAYGETQYF. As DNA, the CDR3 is TGTGCCAGCAGCGCGCGTTGGCCGGGACAGGGGGCTTATGGTGAGACCCAGTACTTC.

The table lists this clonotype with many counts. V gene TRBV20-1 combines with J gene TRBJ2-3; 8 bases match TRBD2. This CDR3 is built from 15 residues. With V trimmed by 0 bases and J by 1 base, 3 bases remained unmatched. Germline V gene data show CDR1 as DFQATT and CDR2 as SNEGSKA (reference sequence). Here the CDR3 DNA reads TGCAGTGCTAGAGATGGGCGGGGGGGCACAGATACGCAGTATTTT. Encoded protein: CSARDGRGGTDTQYF.

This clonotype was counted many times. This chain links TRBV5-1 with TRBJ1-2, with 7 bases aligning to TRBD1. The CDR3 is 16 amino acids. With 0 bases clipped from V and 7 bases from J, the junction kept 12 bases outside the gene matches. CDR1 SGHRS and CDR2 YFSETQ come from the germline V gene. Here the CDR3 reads CASSLAVGRGSAGYTF. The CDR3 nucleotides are TGCGCCAGCAGCTTGGCAGTTGGCAGGGGGTCTGCTGGCTACACCTTC. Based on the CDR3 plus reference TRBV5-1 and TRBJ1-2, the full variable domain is KAGVTQTPRYLIKTRGQQVTLSCSPISGHRSVSWYQQTPGQGLQFLFEYFSETQRNKGNFPGRFSGRQFSNSRSEMNVSTLELGDSALYLCASSLAVGRGSAGYTFGSGTRLTVV.

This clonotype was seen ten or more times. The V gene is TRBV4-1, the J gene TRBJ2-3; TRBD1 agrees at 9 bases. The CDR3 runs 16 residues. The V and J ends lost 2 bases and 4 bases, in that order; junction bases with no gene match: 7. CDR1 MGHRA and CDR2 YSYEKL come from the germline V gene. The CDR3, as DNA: TGCGCCAGCAGCCAAATCGGGACAGGGTTCCCAGATACGCAGTATTTT. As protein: CASSQIGTGFPDTQYF.

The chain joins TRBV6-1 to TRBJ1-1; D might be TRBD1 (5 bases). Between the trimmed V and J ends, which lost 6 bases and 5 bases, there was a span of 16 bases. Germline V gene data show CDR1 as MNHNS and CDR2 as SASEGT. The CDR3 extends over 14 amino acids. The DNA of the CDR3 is TGTGCCAGCAGCCCGGACATCTGGAGGACTGAAGCTTTCTTT. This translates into CASSPDIWRTEAFF.